This is a list of T cell receptor beta chains from one sample in a study of technical replicates of blood from a handful of donors. Clones were read by immunoSEQ multiplex PCR, and TCRdb kept only the in-frame ones, dropping some. This sample carries roughly 69,000 clones, about 97% of them seen once, and the ten largest clones take about 0.28%. Material: T cells isolated from PBMCs. All receptors derive from a human donor in good health. The CDR3 runs from the conserved cysteine through the conserved F or W. The D gene is left open where the match is weak. Rows may omit the clone size; those that give it use once, few, many or a size class.

>TRBJ2-2|once|TRBD2|TRBV18
TGTGCCAGCTCACCCAACGCCATCGAACTAGCGGGGAACACCGGGGAGCTGTTTTTT
CASSPNAIELAGNTGELFF
>TRBJ2-3|.|TRBD2|TRBV30
TGTGCCTGGAGTGTAGGGTCACGGGGGGTCCTCGCAGATACGCAGTATTTT
CAWSVGSRGVLADTQYF
>TRBJ1-3|.|.|TRBV25-1
TGTGCCAGCGGAGGAAGCTCTGGAAACACCATATATTTT
CASGGSSGNTIYF
>TRBJ1-2|.|TRBD1|TRBV27
TGTGCCAGCAGTCGTCACCCGGAGGGGGCAAATGGCTACACCTTC
CASSRHPEGANGYTF
>TRBJ2-7|.|TRBD2|TRBV29-1
TGCAGCGTAGCTAGCGGATCAACCTACGAGCAGTACTTC
CSVASGSTYEQYF
>TRBJ1-1|.|.|TRBV10-2
TGCGCCAGCAGTGATGACAGGTACGCTGAAGCTTTCTTT
CASSDDRYAEAFF
>TRBJ2-3|once|.|TRBV12-1
TGTGCCAGCAGCTTTGAGGACAGGGCAGATACGCAGTATTTT
CASSFEDRADTQYF
>TRBJ2-7|once|.|TRBV11-2
TGTGCCAGCAGCTTAAATCTCTGGGCCCGGGGAGGCGTTTACGAGCAGTACTTC
CASSLNLWARGGVYEQYF
>TRBJ2-1|.|.|TRBV7-6
TGTGCCAGCAGCGGCGAACAGGGTTTGTACTACCATGAGCAGTTCTTC
CASSGEQGLYYHEQFF
>TRBJ2-7|.|.|TRBV7-9
TGTGCCAGCAGCCCGTCGGCCTACGAGCAGTACTTC
CASSPSAYEQYF
>TRBJ1-1|.|.|TRBV11-3
TGTGCCAGCAGCTTGGGGAGGAACACTGAAGCTTTCTTT
CASSLGRNTEAFF
>TRBJ1-2|.|.|TRBV5-1
TGCGCCAGCAGCTTGGAACGTGAGGGCTATGGCTACACCTTC
CASSLEREGYGYTF
>TRBJ2-4|.|.|TRBV2
TGTGCCAGCAGTGAGGTGGCTTCCCTAAACATTCAGTACTTC
CASSEVASLNIQYF
>TRBJ2-7|.|TRBD2|TRBV4-2
TGTGCCAGCAGCCAAACGACTAGCGGGAGTTACGAGCAGTACTTC
CASSQTTSGSYEQYF
>TRBJ1-3|.|.|TRBV28
TGTGCCAGCAAAATTCCGGGACTGAGCTCTGGAAACACCATATATTTT
CASKIPGLSSGNTIYF
>TRBJ1-2|.|TRBD1|TRBV7-2
TGTGCCAGCAGGTCCGGGACAGGGGGAACCTATGGCTACACCTTC
CASRSGTGGTYGYTF
>TRBJ1-1|.|.|TRBV7-8
TGTGCCAGCAGCTTAAATGGGGCAGCCACTGAAGCTTTCTTT
CASSLNGAATEAFF
>TRBJ2-7|.|.|TRBV11-3
TGTGCCAGCAGCTTAGAAATTAACTCCTACGAGCAGTACTTC
CASSLEINSYEQYF
>TRBJ2-7|.|TRBD1|TRBV9
TGTGCCAGCAGCGAAACCGGGACAGACTACGAGCAGTACTTC
CASSETGTDYEQYF
>TRBJ2-5|.|.|TRBV5-6
TGTGCCAGCAGCGTTACAGGGGAGGCCGAGACCCAGTACTTC
CASSVTGEAETQYF
>TRBJ2-3|.|.|TRBV5-6
TGTGCCAGCACCAGACTTGAGGTGGCAGATACGCAGTATTTT
CASTRLEVADTQYF
>TRBJ2-5|.|TRBD2|TRBV11-2
TGTGCCAGCAGCCGACTAGCGGGAGGTGTAGAGACCCAGTACTTC
CASSRLAGGVETQYF
>TRBJ1-2|.|TRBD1|TRBV9
TGTGCCAGCAGCGACATGACAGGGGATGGCTACACCTTC
CASSDMTGDGYTF
>TRBJ1-5|.|.|TRBV19
TGTGCCAGTAGTATAGCCTTGACAGAAAATCAGCCCCAGCATTTT
CASSIALTENQPQHF
>TRBJ2-6|.|.|TRBV7-3
TGTGCCAGCAGCCCCGGGACTGCTCCCAGCGTCCTGACTTTC
CASSPGTAPSVLTF
>TRBJ2-7|.|.|TRBV7-2
TGTGCCAGCAGCCCTATGGAGTGGGGGCGGGAGCAGTACTTC
CASSPMEWGREQYF
>TRBJ1-1|.|.|TRBV25-1
TGTGCCAGCAGTGCAGGATTGGGCACTGAAGCTTTCTTT
CASSAGLGTEAFF
>TRBJ1-2|.|.|TRBV7-9
TGTGCCAGCAGCCCGCTTTCAGGGTACTATGGCTACACCTTC
CASSPLSGYYGYTF
>TRBJ1-3|.|.|TRBV5-6
TGTGCCAGCAGCCCGACAGGCTCTGGAAACACCATATATTTT
CASSPTGSGNTIYF
>TRBJ1-2|.|.|TRBV19
TGTGCCAGTAGTTTGCCCGGGACAAACTATGGCTACACCTTC
CASSLPGTNYGYTF
>TRBJ1-3|.|TRBD1|TRBV2
TGTGCCAGCAACTGGGACAGGTCCTCTGGAAACACCATATATTTT
CASNWDRSSGNTIYF
>TRBJ1-1|.|.|TRBV5-6
TGTGCCAGCAGCTTGGGTCCCTTCACAGGGCAATACACTGAAGCTTTCTTT
CASSLGPFTGQYTEAFF
>TRBJ2-5|.|TRBD2|TRBV2
TGTGCCAGCAGTTCTGGGACTAGCTTAGAGACCCAGTACTTC
CASSSGTSLETQYF
>TRBJ2-5|.|.|TRBV7-2
TGTGCCAGCAGCTTATTACTAAATGGACTCGAGACCCAGTACTTC
CASSLLLNGLETQYF
>TRBJ2-7|.|TRBD1|TRBV5-6
TGTGCCAGCAGCGCCAGACAGGGTCTATACTACGAGCAGTACTTC
CASSARQGLYYEQYF
>TRBJ2-1|.|TRBD2|TRBV6-1
TGTGCCAGCACCCGGACTAGCGATTACAATGAGCAGTTCTTC
CASTRTSDYNEQFF
>TRBJ2-7|.|TRBD2|TRBV23-1
TGCGCCAGCATGGGGACTAGCGGGACTTACGAGCAGTACTTC
CASMGTSGTYEQYF
>TRBJ2-2|.|.|TRBV13
TGTGCCAGCAGCTACTTGATAGTTAGCGGCGGGGAGCTGTTTTTT
CASSYLIVSGGELFF
>TRBJ2-7|.|TRBD2|TRBV9
TGTGCCAGCAGCGCAAATCCGGGACTAGCCTATGACGAGCAGTACTTC
CASSANPGLAYDEQYF
>TRBJ1-1|.|.|TRBV7-6
TGTGCCAGCAGCTTCTTTCGGGGGAGGACTGAAGCTTTCTTT
CASSFFRGRTEAFF
>TRBJ2-7|once|.|TRBV5-1
TGCGCCAGCAGCCCAGACAGCAGCCCCACCTACGAGCAGTACTTC
CASSPDSSPTYEQYF
>TRBJ2-1|.|TRBD2|TRBV18
TGTGCCAGCTCTCGTCTAGCGGGAGGGCCGAACTCCTACAATGAGCAGTTCTTC
CASSRLAGGPNSYNEQFF
>TRBJ2-2|once|.|TRBV29-1
TGCAGCGTTGAGGAGGATACTCCCACCGGGGAGCTGTTTTTT
CSVEEDTPTGELFF
>TRBJ2-5|once|.|TRBV7-2
TGTGCCAGCAGCTTATTTAGGACCCAGTACTTC
CASSLFRTQYF
>TRBJ2-1|once|TRBD2|TRBV4-1
TGCGCCAGCAGCCAGCCAGGCTCCGGGACTAGCGGGAGGAATGAGCAGTTCTTC
CASSQPGSGTSGRNEQFF
>TRBJ2-7|once|.|TRBV9
TGTGCCAGCAGCCTGCGGGACGCGGCCTCCTACGAGCAGTACTTC
CASSLRDAASYEQYF